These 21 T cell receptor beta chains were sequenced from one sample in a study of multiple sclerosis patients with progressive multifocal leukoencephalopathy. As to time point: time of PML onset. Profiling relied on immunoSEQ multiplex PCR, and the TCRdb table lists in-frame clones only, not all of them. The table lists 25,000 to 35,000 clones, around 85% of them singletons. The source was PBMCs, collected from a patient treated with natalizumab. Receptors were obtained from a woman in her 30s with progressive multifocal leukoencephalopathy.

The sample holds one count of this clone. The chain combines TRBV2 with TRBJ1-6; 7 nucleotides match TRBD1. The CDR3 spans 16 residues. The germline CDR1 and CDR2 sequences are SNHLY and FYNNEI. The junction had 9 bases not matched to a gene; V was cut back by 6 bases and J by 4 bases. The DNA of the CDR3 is TGTGCCAGCAGCCCACCCCTGACAGGGTATAATTCACCCCTCCACTTT. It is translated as CASSPPLTGYNSPLHF. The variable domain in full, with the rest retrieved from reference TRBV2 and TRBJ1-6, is EPEVTQTPSHQVTQMGQEVILRCVPISNHLYFYWYRQILGQKVEFLVSFYNNEISEKSEIFDDQFSVERPDGSNFTLKIRSTKLEDSAMYFCASSPPLTGYNSPLHFGNGTRLTVT.

CDR3 sequence reads: CASSQGSGNNEQFF. CDR3 nucleotides: TGCGCCAGCAGCCAAGGATCGGGGAACAATGAGCAGTTCTTC. The V and J genes are TRBV4-1 and TRBJ2-1, with D maybe TRBD2 (5 bases). V lost 1 base, J lost 5 bases, and 9 bases lay in between. The germline V gene has CDR1 MGHRA and CDR2 YSYEKL. The CDR3 has 14 residues.

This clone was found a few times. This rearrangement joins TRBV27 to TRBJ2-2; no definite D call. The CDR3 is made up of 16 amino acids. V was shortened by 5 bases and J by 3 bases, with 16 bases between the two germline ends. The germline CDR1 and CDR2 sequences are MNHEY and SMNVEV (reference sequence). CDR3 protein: CASSPHSQIDTGELFF. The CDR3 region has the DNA TGTGCCAGCAGTCCCCACTCGCAAATTGACACCGGGGAGCTGTTTTTT.

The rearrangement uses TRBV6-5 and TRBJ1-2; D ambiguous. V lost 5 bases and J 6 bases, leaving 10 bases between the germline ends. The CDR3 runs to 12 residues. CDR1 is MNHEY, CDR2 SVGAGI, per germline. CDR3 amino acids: CASSRPGDGYTF. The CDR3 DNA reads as TGTGCCAGCAGTAGACCGGGTGATGGCTACACCTTC.

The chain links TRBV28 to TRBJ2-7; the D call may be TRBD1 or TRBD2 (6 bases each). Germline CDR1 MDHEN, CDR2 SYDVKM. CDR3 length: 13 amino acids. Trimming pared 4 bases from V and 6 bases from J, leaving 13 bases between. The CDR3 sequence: CASSSPGEVEQYF. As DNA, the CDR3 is TGTGCCAGCAGTTCCCCAGGGGAGGTCGAGCAGTACTTC. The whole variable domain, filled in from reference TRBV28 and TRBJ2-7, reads DVKVTQSSRYLVKRTGEKVFLECVQDMDHENMFWYRQDPGLGLRLIYFSYDVKMKEKGDIPEGYSVSREKKERFSLILESASTNQTSMYLCASSSPGEVEQYFGPGTRLTVT.

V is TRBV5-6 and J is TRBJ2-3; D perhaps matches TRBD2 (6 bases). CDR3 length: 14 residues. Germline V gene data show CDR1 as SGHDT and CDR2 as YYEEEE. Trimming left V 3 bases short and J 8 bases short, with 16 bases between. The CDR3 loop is CASSSGLGGGTQYF. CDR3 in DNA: TGTGCCAGCAGCTCGGGACTGGGAGGCGGTACGCAGTATTTT.

In DNA, the CDR3 is TGTGCCAGCAGTTTATCGCTCGGAGGCAGATACAATGAGCAGTTCTTC. Translation gives CASSLSLGGRYNEQFF. This chain uses TRBV27 with TRBJ2-1; weak D call: TRBD2 (5 bases). Trimming removed 0 bases from V and 4 bases from J, with 13 bases in between. CDR1 and CDR2 from the germline V gene are MNHEY and SMNVEV (reference sequence). CDR3 length equals 16 residues.

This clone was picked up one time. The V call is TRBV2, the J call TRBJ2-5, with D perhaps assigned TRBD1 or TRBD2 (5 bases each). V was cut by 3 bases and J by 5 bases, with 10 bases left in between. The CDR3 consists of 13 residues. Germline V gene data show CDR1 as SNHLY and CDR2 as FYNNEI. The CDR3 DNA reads TGTGCCAGCAGTGACCCGGGGCGCGAGACCCAGTACTTC. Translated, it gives CASSDPGRETQYF.

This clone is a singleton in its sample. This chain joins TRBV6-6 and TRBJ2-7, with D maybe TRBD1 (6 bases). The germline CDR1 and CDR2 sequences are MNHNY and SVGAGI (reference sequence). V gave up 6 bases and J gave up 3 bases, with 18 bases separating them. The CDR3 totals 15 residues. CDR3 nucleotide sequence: TGTGCCAGCAGCGACGTGGGACCAGGGGACTACGAGCAGTACTTC. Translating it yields CASSDVGPGDYEQYF.

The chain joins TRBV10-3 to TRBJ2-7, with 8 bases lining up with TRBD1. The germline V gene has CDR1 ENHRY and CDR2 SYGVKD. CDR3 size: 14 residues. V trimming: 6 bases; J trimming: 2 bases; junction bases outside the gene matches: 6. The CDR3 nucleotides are TGTGCCATCAGGGCTCAGGACAGGGCCTACGAGCAGTACTTC. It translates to CAIRAQDRAYEQYF.

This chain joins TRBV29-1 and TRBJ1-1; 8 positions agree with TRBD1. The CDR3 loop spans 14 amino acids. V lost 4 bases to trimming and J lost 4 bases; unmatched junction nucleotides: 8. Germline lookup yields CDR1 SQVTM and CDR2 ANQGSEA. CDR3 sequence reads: CSVVVGRGLTEAFF. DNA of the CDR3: TGCAGCGTTGTAGTCGGCAGGGGGCTCACTGAAGCTTTCTTT. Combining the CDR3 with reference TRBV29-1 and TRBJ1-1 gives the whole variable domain SAVISQKPSRDICQRGTSLTIQCQVDSQVTMMFWYRQQPGQSLTLIATANQGSEATYESGFVIDKFPISRPNLTFSTLTVSNMSPEDSSIYLCSVVVGRGLTEAFFGQGTRLTVV.

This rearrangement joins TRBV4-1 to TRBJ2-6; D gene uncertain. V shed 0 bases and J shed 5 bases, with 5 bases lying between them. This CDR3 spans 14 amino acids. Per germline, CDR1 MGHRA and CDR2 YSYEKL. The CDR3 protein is CASSQEPRANVLTF. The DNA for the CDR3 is TGCGCCAGCAGCCAAGAACCGAGGGCCAACGTCCTGACTTTC.

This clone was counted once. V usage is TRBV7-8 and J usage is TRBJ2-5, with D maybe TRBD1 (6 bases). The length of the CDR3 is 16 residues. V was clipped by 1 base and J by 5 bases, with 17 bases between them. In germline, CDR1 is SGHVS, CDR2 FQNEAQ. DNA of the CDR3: TGTGCCAGCAGCTTAGGGTCCGGGACAACATCCGAGACCCAGTACTTC. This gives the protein CASSLGSGTTSETQYF. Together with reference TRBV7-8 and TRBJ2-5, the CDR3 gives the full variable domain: GAGVSQSPRYKVAKRGQDVALRCDPISGHVSLFWYQQALGQGPEFLTYFQNEAQLDKSGLPSDRFFAERPEGSVSTLKIQRTQQEDSAVYLCASSLGSGTTSETQYFGPGTRLLVL.

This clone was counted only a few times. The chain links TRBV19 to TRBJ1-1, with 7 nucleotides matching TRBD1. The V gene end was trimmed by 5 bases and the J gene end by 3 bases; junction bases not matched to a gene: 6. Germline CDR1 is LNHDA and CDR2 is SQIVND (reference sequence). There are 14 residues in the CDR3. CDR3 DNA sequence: TGTGCCAGTAGTGCGCAGGGGGGATACACTGAAGCTTTCTTT. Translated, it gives CASSAQGGYTEAFF.

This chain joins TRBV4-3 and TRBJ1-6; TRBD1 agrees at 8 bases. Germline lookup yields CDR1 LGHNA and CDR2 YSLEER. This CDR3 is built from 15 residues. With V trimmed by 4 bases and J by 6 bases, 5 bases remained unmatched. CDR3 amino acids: CASSLLTGGNSPLHF. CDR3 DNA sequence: TGCGCCAGCAGCCTCCTCACAGGGGGTAATTCACCCCTCCACTTT.

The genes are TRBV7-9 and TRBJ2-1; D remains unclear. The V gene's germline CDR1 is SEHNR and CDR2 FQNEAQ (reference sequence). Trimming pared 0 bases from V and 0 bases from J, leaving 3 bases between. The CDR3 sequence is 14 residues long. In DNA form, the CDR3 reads TGTGCCAGCAGCTTAGCGAGCTCCTACAATGAGCAGTTCTTC. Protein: CASSLASSYNEQFF.

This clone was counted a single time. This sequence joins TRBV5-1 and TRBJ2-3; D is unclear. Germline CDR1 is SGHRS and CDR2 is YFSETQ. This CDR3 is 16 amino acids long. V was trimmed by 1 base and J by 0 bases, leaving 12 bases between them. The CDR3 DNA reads TGCGCCAGCAGCTTGTCATTGAGAGGCAGCACAGATACGCAGTATTTT. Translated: CASSLSLRGSTDTQYF.

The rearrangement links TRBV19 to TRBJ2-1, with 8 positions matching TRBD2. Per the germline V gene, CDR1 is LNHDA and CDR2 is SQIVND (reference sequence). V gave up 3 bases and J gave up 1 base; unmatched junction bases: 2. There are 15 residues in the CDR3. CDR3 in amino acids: CASSMTSVSYNEQFF. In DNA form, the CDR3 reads TGTGCCAGTAGTATGACTAGCGTTTCCTACAATGAGCAGTTCTTC.

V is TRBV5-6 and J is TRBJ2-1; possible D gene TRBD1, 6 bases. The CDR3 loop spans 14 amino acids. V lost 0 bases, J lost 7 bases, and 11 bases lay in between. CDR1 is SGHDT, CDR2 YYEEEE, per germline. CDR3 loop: CASSLGVDRNEQFF. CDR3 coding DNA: TGTGCCAGCAGCTTGGGGGTCGACAGGAATGAGCAGTTCTTC. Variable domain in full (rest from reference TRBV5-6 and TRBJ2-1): DAGVTQSPTHLIKTRGQQVTLRCSPKSGHDTVSWYQQALGQGPQFIFQYYEEEERQRGNFPDRFSGHQFPNYSSELNVNALLLGDSALYLCASSLGVDRNEQFFGPGTRLTVL.

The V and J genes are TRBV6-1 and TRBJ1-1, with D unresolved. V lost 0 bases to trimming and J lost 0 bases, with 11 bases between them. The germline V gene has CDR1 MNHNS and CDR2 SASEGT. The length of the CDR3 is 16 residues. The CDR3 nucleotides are TGTGCCAGCAGTGAAGCAAACACTTCGGTGAACACTGAAGCTTTCTTT. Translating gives CASSEANTSVNTEAFF.

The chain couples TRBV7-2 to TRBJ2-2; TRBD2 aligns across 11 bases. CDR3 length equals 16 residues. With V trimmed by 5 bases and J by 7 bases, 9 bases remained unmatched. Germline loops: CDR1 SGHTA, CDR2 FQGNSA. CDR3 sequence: CASSPTTSGKVGELFF. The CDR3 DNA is TGTGCCAGCAGCCCCACGACTAGCGGGAAAGTCGGGGAGCTGTTTTTT. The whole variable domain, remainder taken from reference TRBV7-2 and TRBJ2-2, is GAGVSQSPSNKVTEKGKDVELRCDPISGHTALYWYRQSLGQGLEFLIYFQGNSAPDKSGLPSDRFSAERTGGSVSTLTIQRTQQEDSAVYLCASSPTTSGKVGELFFGEGSRLTVL.